There are many counts of the clone carrying this TCR beta chain. This specimen comes from a study of CD8 T cells in ankylosing spondylitis. Each CDR3 protein gets one entry after TCRdb re-called the 5' RACE reads with MiXCR. The sample yields about 30,000 distinct CDR3 sequences, 13% to 15% seen once. This TCR came from a male donor with ankylosing spondylitis or in good health (not recorded which). Sequenced sample: blood.

CDR3 protein: CASSFSGGYEQYF. CDR3 in DNA: TGCGCCAGCAGCTTTTCAGGGGGTTACGAGCAGTACTTC. The rearrangement joins TRBV5-1 to TRBJ2-7; 7 positions match TRBD1. V lost 2 bases to trimming and J lost 4 bases; unmatched junction nucleotides: 3. Germline values: CDR1 SGHRS, CDR2 YFSETQ. This CDR3 region has 13 residues. The entire variable domain, with the rest obtained from reference TRBV5-1 and TRBJ2-7, is as follows: KAGVTQTPRYLIKTRGQQVTLSCSPISGHRSVSWYQQTPGQGLQFLFEYFSETQRNKGNFPGRFSGRQFSNSRSEMNVSTLELGDSALYLCASSFSGGYEQYFGPGTRLTVT.